Following are 17 T cell receptor beta chains from one sample sequenced in a study of shared clonotypes between healthy human individuals. Profiled with immunoSEQ multiplex PCR; TCRdb holds only in-frame clones, not every one. The sample contains 450,000 or so clones, over 60% of which appear only once. Sequencing was performed on PBMCs. These receptors all come from a woman aged 40 to 49 in good health. Some clones in this sample may be carry-over from other donors' samples.

The genes are TRBV6-1 and TRBJ2-7; 8 bases are shared with TRBD2. The CDR3 consists of 16 residues. With V trimmed by 0 bases and J by 3 bases, 7 bases remained unmatched. The germline gives CDR1 MNHNS, CDR2 SASEGT. The CDR3 nucleotides are TGTGCCAGCAGTGAAGCGCGGGGGGAGTGGGTCTACGAGCAGTACTTC. As protein: CASSEARGEWVYEQYF.

The chain couples TRBV19 to TRBJ2-3; 7 nucleotides agree with TRBD2. Per germline, CDR1 LNHDA and CDR2 SQIVND (reference sequence). V dropped 6 bases and J dropped 2; count of bases not matched to a gene: 8. The CDR3 totals 15 residues. CDR3 protein: CASSLASGHTDTQYF. Written as DNA, the CDR3 is TGTGCCAGTAGCTTGGCTAGCGGACACACAGATACGCAGTATTTT.

V usage is TRBV13 and J usage is TRBJ2-5; 11 nucleotides match TRBD1. The CDR3 spans 15 residues. The junction had 4 bases not matched to a gene; V was cut back by 3 bases and J by 4 bases. CDR1 is PRHDT and CDR2 is FYEKMQ in the germline V gene (reference sequence). The CDR3 loop is CASSFYGTGGETQYF. The CDR3 region has the DNA TGTGCCAGCAGCTTCTACGGGACAGGGGGAGAGACCCAGTACTTC.

The chain employs TRBV11-3 and TRBJ1-3; D gene unclear. CDR1 is SGHNT, CDR2 YENEEA, per germline. This CDR3 is built from 13 residues. The V and J ends lost 0 bases and 3 bases respectively, with 3 bases between them. DNA for the CDR3: TGTGCCAGCAGCTTAGAGCGTGGAAACACCATATATTTT. Translated, it gives CASSLERGNTIYF.

The chain uses TRBV6-4 and TRBJ2-3, with TRBD2 matching over 12 bases. The CDR3 sequence is 14 residues long. Germline V CDR1 and CDR2: MRHNA, SNTAGT. Trimming at V came to 4 bases and at J to 4 bases, leaving 0 bases not matched to a gene. Here the CDR3 reads CASSGLAGADTQYF. In nucleotides, the CDR3 is TGTGCCAGCAGTGGACTAGCGGGAGCAGATACGCAGTATTTT.

The chain joins TRBV30 to TRBJ2-5, with unresolved D. The germline V gene encodes CDR1 GTSNPN and CDR2 SVGIG (reference sequence). V shed 3 bases and J shed 5 bases, with 10 bases lying between them. The CDR3 loop spans 12 amino acids. CDR3 sequence reads: CAWSQVGETQYF. The CDR3 region has the DNA TGTGCCTGGAGCCAGGTTGGGGAGACCCAGTACTTC.

About this clone itself: This sequence is one base from a far larger clone and is likely a read error. This chain links TRBV7-9 with TRBJ2-7; possibly TRBD1 or TRBD2 for D (5 bases each). Germline CDR1 reads SEHNR; CDR2 reads FQNEAQ (reference sequence). The CDR3 is made up of 14 amino acids. The CDR3 DNA reads TGTGCCAGCAGCTTAGGTGTTCCCCGGGGCGAGCGGTACTTC. Translating it yields CASSLGVPRGERYF. Complete variable domain (other parts from reference TRBV7-9 and TRBJ2-7): DTGVSQNPRHKITKRGQNVTFRCDPISEHNRLYWYRQTLGQGPEFLTYFQNEAQLEKSRLLSDRFSAERPKGSFSTLEIQRTEQGDSAMYLCASSLGVPRGERYFGPGTRLTVT.

For this clone: One junction end disagrees with the germline gene, perhaps due to a read error. The V gene is TRBV15, the J gene TRBJ2-5, with D unresolved. The CDR3 totals 13 residues. Germline CDR1 LNHNV, CDR2 YYDKDF (reference sequence). For the CDR3, the DNA is TGTGCCACCAGCAGAGATAGCCAAGAGGCCCAGTACTTC. It translates to CATSRDSQEAQYF.

V is TRBV5-1 and J is TRBJ1-2; D remains ambiguous. Deletions cut 4 bases from V and 1 base from J, with 11 bases between. Germline CDR1 SGHRS, CDR2 YFSETQ. The CDR3 extends over 14 amino acids. The CDR3: CASSPRTDNYGYTF. DNA for the CDR3: TGCGCCAGCAGCCCAAGGACGGATAACTATGGCTACACCTTC.

This clone was seen only a few times. The chain has TRBV28 and TRBJ1-1; D not resolved. This CDR3 spans 13 amino acids. Trimming stripped 0 bases from V and 9 bases from J, with 11 bases between. The germline gives CDR1 MDHEN, CDR2 SYDVKM. The CDR3 bases are TGTGCCAGCAGTTTATGCTCGGGGAAAAAAGCTTTCTTT. Its protein is CASSLCSGKKAFF.

V and J are TRBV18 and TRBJ2-7; TRBD1 agrees at 8 bases. The CDR3 runs 12 residues. Germline V lookup: CDR1 KGHSH, CDR2 LQKENI. The ends lost 5 bases at V and 5 bases at J; junction bases unmatched: 2. Here the CDR3 DNA reads TGTGCCAGCTCAAGGACAGGGAACGAGCAGTACTTC. Amino acid sequence: CASSRTGNEQYF.

The rearrangement links TRBV6-1 to TRBJ1-5, with TRBD1 as a possible D gene (6 bases). Germline-derived CDR1 and CDR2 are MNHNS and SASEGT. This CDR3 spans 14 amino acids. V lost 7 bases and J 7 bases, leaving 17 bases between the germline ends. The CDR3, as DNA: TGTGCCAGCAACCCTGTGGGGGCAGGGCAGCCCCAGCATTTT. Its protein product is CASNPVGAGQPQHF.

V usage is TRBV18 and J usage is TRBJ1-2; 7 bases map to TRBD1. The V segment lost 3 bases and the J segment 5 bases; nucleotides outside the gene matches: 3. CDR1 and CDR2 from the germline V gene are KGHSH and LQKENI. The CDR3 loop spans 13 amino acids. Written as DNA, the CDR3 is TGTGCCAGCTCACCTCAGGGGGTGTATGGCTACACCTTC. It is translated as CASSPQGVYGYTF.

On this clone: A much more abundant neighbour one base away suggests this may be a read error. The chain uses TRBV10-3 and TRBJ1-4; TRBD1 might be the D (5 bases). Trimming removed 4 bases at V and 3 bases at J, with 12 bases between. CDR1 and CDR2 from the germline V gene are ENHRY and SYGVKD. This CDR3 comprises 15 residues. The CDR3 coding sequence is TGTGCCATCAGTGCCCAGGTGACAGCTAATGAAAAACTGTTTTTT. The encoded protein is CAISAQVTANEKLFF.

V and J are TRBV20-1 and TRBJ2-1; D remains ambiguous. The CDR3 has 11 amino acids. The ends were cut back, 1 base at V and 9 bases at J, with 7 bases in the middle. CDR1 and CDR2 (germline): DFQATT, SNEGSKA (reference sequence). CDR3 loop: CSARATFEQFF. The CDR3, as DNA: TGCAGTGCTAGAGCCACGTTTGAGCAGTTCTTC.

The V and J genes are TRBV5-1 and TRBJ2-3; unclear D gene. The germline V and J ends were trimmed by 0 bases and 4 bases, with 3 bases remaining between them. The germline CDR1 and CDR2 sequences are SGHRS and YFSETQ. The CDR3 has 12 amino acids. As DNA, the CDR3 is TGCGCCAGCAGCTTGGGAGCAGATACGCAGTATTTT. This sequence encodes CASSLGADTQYF.

The chain recombines TRBV7-8 with TRBJ2-7, with D unclear. V gave up 8 bases and J gave up 5 bases, with 19 bases separating them. Germline-derived CDR1 and CDR2 are SGHVS and FQNEAQ. CDR3 length: 14 amino acids. CDR3 sequence reads: CASLNRGLNHEQYF. CDR3 coding DNA: TGTGCCAGCCTGAATCGCGGTTTGAACCACGAGCAGTACTTC.